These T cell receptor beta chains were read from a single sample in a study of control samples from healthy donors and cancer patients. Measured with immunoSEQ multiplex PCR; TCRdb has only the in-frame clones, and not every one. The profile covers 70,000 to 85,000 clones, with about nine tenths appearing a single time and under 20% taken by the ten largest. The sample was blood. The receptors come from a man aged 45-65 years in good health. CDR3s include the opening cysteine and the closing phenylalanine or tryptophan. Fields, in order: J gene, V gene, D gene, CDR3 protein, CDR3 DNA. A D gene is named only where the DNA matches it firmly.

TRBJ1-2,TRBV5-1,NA,CASSTNFYGYTF,TGCGCCAGCAGTACGAACTTCTATGGCTACACCTTC
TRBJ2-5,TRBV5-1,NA,CASSLEEWVPTGSGETQYF,TGCGCCAGCAGCTTGGAAGAATGGGTCCCAACAGGGAGCGGGGAGACCCAGTACTTC
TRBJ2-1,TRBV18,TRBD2,CASSWSSGDEEQFF,TGTGCCAGCTCCTGGTCCAGCGGGGACGAAGAGCAGTTCTTC
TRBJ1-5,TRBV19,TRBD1,CASSPGQSSNQPQHF,TGTGCCAGTAGTCCGGGACAGTCTAGCAATCAGCCCCAGCATTTT
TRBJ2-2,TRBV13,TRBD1,CASSGDGTGRNTGELFF,TGTGCCAGCAGCGGAGACGGGACAGGACGAAACACCGGGGAGCTGTTTTTT
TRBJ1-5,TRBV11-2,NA,CASSLVGSQPQHF,TGTGCCAGCAGCTTAGTGGGTAGTCAGCCCCAGCATTTT
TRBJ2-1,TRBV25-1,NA,CASSGRIGGTDLIF,TGTGCCAGCAGCGGGAGAATCGGTGGGACCGATTTAATCTTC
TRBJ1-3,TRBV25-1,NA,CASSTTLAGNTIYF,TGTGCCAGCAGTACTACCTTAGCTGGAAACACCATATATTTT
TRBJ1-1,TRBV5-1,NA,CASSLRQGNTEAFF,TGCGCCAGCAGCTTGCGGCAGGGGAACACTGAAGCTTTCTTT
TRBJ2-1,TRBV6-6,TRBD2,CASSRGLAGFSYNEQFF,TGTGCCAGCAGTCGAGGACTAGCGGGGTTCTCCTACAATGAGCAGTTCTTC
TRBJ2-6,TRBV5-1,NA,CASSLLSSGANVLTF,TGCGCCAGCAGCTTGCTAAGTAGTGGGGCCAACGTCCTGACTTTC